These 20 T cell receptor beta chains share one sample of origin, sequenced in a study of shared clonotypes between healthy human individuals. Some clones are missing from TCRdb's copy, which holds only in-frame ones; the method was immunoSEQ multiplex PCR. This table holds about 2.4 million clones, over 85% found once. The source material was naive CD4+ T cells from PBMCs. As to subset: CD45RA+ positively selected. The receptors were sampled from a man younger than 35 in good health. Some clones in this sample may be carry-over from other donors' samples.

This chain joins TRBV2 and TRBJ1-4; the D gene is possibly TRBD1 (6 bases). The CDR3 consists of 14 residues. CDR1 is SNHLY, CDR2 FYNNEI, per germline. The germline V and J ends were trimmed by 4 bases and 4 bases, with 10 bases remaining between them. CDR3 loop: CASSGQALNEKLFF. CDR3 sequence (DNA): TGTGCCAGCAGTGGACAGGCGCTTAATGAAAAACTGTTTTTT.

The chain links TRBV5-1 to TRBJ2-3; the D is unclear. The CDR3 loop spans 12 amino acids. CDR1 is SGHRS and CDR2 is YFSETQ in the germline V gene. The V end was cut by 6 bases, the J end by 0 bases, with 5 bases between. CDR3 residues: CASIDSTDTQYF. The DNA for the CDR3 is TGCGCCAGCATCGATAGCACAGATACGCAGTATTTT.

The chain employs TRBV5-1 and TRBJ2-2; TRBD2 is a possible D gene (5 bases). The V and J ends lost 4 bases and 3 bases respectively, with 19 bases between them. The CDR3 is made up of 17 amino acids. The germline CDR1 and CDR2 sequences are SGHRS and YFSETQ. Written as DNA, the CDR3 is TGCGCCAGCAGCCCCGGAGCTCTAGCCGGAGACACCGGGGAGCTGTTTTTT. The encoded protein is CASSPGALAGDTGELFF. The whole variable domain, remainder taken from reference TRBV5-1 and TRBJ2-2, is KAGVTQTPRYLIKTRGQQVTLSCSPISGHRSVSWYQQTPGQGLQFLFEYFSETQRNKGNFPGRFSGRQFSNSRSEMNVSTLELGDSALYLCASSPGALAGDTGELFFGEGSRLTVL.

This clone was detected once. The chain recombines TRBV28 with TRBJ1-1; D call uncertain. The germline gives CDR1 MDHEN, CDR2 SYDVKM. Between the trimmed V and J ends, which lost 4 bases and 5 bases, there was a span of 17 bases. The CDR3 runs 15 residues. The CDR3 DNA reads TGTGCCAGCAGTTCACCCCTGCGGGAGGGAACTGAAGCTTTCTTT. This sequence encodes CASSSPLREGTEAFF.

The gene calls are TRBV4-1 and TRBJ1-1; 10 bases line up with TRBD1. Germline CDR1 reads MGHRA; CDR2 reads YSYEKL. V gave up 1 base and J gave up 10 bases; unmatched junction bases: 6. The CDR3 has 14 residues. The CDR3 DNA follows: TGCGCCAGCAGCCAAGGTGGACAGGGGGAGCGAGCTTTCTTT. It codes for CASSQGGQGERAFF.

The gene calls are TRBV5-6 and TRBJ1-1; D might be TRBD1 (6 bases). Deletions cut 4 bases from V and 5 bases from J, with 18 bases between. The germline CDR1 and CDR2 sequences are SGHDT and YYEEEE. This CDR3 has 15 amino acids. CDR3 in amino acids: CASSPAGRGRTEAFF. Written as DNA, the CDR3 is TGTGCCAGCAGCCCTGCGGGCAGGGGACGGACTGAAGCTTTCTTT. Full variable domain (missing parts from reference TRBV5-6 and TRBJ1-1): DAGVTQSPTHLIKTRGQQVTLRCSPKSGHDTVSWYQQALGQGPQFIFQYYEEEERQRGNFPDRFSGHQFPNYSSELNVNALLLGDSALYLCASSPAGRGRTEAFFGQGTRLTVV.

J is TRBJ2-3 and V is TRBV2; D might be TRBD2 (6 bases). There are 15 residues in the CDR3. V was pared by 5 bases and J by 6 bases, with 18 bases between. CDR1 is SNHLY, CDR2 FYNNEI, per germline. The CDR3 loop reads CASSNRDWPRDTQYF. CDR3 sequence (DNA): TGTGCCAGCAGTAACCGGGACTGGCCTCGGGATACGCAGTATTTT.

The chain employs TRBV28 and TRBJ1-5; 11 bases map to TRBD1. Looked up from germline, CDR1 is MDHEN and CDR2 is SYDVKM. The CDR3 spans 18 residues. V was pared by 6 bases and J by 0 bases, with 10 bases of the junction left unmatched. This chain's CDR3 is CASSPAGTGGYSNQPQHF. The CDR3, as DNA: TGTGCCAGCAGCCCCGCCGGGACAGGGGGTTATAGCAATCAGCCCCAGCATTTT.

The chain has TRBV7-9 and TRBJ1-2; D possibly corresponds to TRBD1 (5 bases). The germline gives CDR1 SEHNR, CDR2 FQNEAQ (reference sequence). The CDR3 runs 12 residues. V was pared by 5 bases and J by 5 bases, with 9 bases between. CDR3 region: CASSVTEYGYTF. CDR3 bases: TGTGCCAGCAGCGTGACAGAATATGGCTACACCTTC.

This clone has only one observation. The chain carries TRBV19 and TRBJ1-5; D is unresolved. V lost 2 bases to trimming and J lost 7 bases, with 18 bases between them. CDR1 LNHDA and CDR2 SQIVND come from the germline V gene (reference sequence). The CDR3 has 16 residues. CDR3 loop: CASSIQVAGYGQPQHF. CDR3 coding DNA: TGTGCCAGTAGTATACAGGTTGCGGGGTATGGACAGCCCCAGCATTTT.

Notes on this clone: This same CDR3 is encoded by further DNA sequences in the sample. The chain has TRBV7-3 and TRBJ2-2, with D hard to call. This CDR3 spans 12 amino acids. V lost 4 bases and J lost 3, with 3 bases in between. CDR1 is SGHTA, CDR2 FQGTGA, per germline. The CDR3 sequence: CASSSYTGELFF. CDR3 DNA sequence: TGTGCCAGCAGCTCATACACCGGGGAGCTGTTTTTT. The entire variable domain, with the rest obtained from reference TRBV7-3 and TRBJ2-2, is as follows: GAGVSQTPSNKVTEKGKYVELRCDPISGHTALYWYRQSLGQGPEFLIYFQGTGAADDSGLPNDRFFAVRPEGSVSTLKIQRTERGDSAVYLCASSSYTGELFFGEGSRLTVL.

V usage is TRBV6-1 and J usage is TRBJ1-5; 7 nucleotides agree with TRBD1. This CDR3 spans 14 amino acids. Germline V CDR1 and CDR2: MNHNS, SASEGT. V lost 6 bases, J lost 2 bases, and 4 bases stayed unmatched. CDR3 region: CASRLRGGNQPQHF. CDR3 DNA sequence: TGTGCCAGCAGGCTCAGGGGGGGCAATCAGCCCCAGCATTTT.

DNA of the CDR3: TGTGCCAGCAGTGGGCGGCTTAGCTCTGGGGCCAACGTCCTGACTTTC. It codes for CASSGRLSSGANVLTF. The chain uses TRBV2 and TRBJ2-6; D is uncertain. Looked up from germline, CDR1 is SNHLY and CDR2 is FYNNEI. This CDR3 has 16 amino acids. Trimming cost V 4 bases and J 0 bases, with 10 bases left between them.

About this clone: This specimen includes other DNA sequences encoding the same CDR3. The CDR3, as DNA: TGTGCCAGCAGTTATAGCAGTAGCAATCAGCCCCAGCATTTT. Translated: CASSYSSSNQPQHF. The chain links TRBV6-5 to TRBJ1-5, with D uncertain. The V end was cut by 3 bases, the J end by 0 bases, with 6 bases between. CDR1 is MNHEY, CDR2 SVGAGI, per germline. The CDR3 covers 14 residues.

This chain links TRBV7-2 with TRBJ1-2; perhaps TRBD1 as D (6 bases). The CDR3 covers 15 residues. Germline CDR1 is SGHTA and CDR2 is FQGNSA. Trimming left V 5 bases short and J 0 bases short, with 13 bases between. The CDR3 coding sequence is TGTGCCAGCAGCACCCCGACAGGAACTAACTATGGCTACACCTTC. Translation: CASSTPTGTNYGYTF. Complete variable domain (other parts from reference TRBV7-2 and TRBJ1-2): GAGVSQSPSNKVTEKGKDVELRCDPISGHTALYWYRQSLGQGLEFLIYFQGNSAPDKSGLPSDRFSAERTGGSVSTLTIQRTQQEDSAVYLCASSTPTGTNYGYTFGSGTRLTVV.

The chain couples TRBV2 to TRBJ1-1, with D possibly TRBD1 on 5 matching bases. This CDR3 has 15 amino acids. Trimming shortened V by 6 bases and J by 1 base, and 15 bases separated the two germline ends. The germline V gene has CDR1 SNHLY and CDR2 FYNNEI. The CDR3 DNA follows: TGTGCCAGCAGCCCTTCCACGAGGGGGAACACTGAAGCTTTCTTT. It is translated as CASSPSTRGNTEAFF.

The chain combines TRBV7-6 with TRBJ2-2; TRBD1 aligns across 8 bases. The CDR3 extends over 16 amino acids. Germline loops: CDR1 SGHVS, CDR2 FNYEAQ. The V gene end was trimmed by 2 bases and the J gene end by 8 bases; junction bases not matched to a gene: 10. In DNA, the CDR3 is TGTGCCAGCAGCTTATTTGAGACAGGGGATGTAGGGGAGCTGTTTTTT. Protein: CASSLFETGDVGELFF.

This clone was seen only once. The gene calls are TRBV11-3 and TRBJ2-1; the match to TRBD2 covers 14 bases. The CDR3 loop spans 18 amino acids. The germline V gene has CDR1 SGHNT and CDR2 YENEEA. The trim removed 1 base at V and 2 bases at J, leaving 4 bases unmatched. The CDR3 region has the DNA TGTGCCAGCAGCTTAGGTGTGGGACTAGCGGGAGCCTACAATGAGCAGTTCTTC. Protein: CASSLGVGLAGAYNEQFF.

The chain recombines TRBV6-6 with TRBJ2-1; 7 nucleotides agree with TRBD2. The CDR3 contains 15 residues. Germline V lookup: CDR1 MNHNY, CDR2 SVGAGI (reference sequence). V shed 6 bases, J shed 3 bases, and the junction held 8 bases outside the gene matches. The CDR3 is CASSQSGADYNEQFF. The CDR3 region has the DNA TGTGCCAGCAGCCAGAGCGGGGCCGACTACAATGAGCAGTTCTTC.

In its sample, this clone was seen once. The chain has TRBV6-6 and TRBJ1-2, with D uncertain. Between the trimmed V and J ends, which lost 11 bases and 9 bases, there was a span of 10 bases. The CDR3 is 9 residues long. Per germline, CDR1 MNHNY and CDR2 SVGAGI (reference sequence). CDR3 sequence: CAPDHRYTF. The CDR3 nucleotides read TGTGCCCCCGATCACCGCTACACCTTC.